This T cell receptor beta chain was profiled in a study of identical twins. Whole-study findings and limits: The models systematically underestimated how much out-of-frame TCR alpha was shared in monozygotic twins. Partly confounded zero-insertion analyses could result from invariant MAIT and iNKT cells.

No donor was unhealthy or non-Caucasian. This clonotype was observed many times. Its antigen remains unknown. The germline CDR1 and CDR2 sequences are SGHRS and YFSETQ. This CDR3 contains 16 residues. V lost 4 bases and J lost 3, with 20 bases in between. TCRdb analysed the 5' RACE reads with MiXCR anew, one entry per CDR3 protein. Of about 450,000 distinct CDR3 sequences listed, less than 20% are singletons. Sequenced sample: naive T cells sorted from blood. This sequence originates from a middle-aged man in good health. The chain combines TRBV5-1 with TRBJ2-7; D could derive from TRBD1 or TRBD2 (5 bases each). CDR3 sequence (DNA): TGCGCCAGCAGCGTCGACTTACCCTGGGGGATCTACGAGCAGTACTTC. Translating gives CASSVDLPWGIYEQYF.